What follows are 6 T cell receptor beta chains derived from one specimen sequenced in a study of T cell responses to AZD1222 COVID-19 vaccine. The method was immunoSEQ multiplex PCR; TCRdb's version includes in-frame clones alone and lacks a portion of them. The data contain under 200,000 clones, 88% of them singletons. Sequenced here: peripheral blood, sampled 28 days after the second AZD1222 dose. The origin of the receptors is an adult who received the AZD1222 COVID-19 vaccine.

The chain has TRBV5-1 and TRBJ1-4; D gene uncertain. The CDR3 is made up of 14 amino acids. Germline V gene sequence: CDR1 SGHRS, CDR2 YFSETQ. Trimming removed 0 bases at V and 4 bases at J, with 7 bases between. CDR3 DNA: TGCGCCAGCAGCTTGGGAGTTGGTAATGAAAAACTGTTTTTT. Its translation is CASSLGVGNEKLFF.

The gene calls are TRBV5-5 and TRBJ2-5; D is ambiguous. The CDR3 has 15 amino acids. Trimming removed 0 bases at V and 5 bases at J, with 14 bases between. Germline V gene lookup returns CDR1 SGHKS and CDR2 YYEKEE (reference sequence). This CDR3 is CASSLVGLPRETQYF. The DNA of the CDR3 is TGTGCCAGCAGCTTGGTAGGTCTCCCCCGGGAGACCCAGTACTTC.

This chain links TRBV6-6 with TRBJ1-1; TRBD1 might be the D (6 bases). Germline V gene lookup returns CDR1 MNHNY and CDR2 SVGAGI (reference sequence). V shed 3 bases and J shed 11 bases, with 16 bases lying between them. This CDR3 has 13 amino acids. Written as DNA, the CDR3 is TGTGCCAGCAGTTATGGGGGCCTTCTTGGGGCTTTCTTT. It encodes CASSYGGLLGAFF.

The J gene is TRBJ2-7, the V gene TRBV6-5; either TRBD1 or TRBD2 may supply D (5 bases each). Per the germline V gene, CDR1 is MNHEY and CDR2 is SVGAGI. The V end lost 6 bases, the J end lost 2 bases, and 14 bases lay between the germline ends. The CDR3 sequence is 14 residues long. The CDR3 loop is CASSHGAGTYEQYF. CDR3 DNA sequence: TGTGCCAGCAGCCACGGGGCAGGGACCTACGAGCAGTACTTC.

This clone was detected once. V and J are TRBV7-7 and TRBJ1-3; D gene ambiguous. Trimming removed 1 base at V and 4 bases at J, with 8 bases between. CDR3 size: 14 residues. Looked up from germline, CDR1 is SSHAT and CDR2 is FNYEAQ (reference sequence). In DNA, the CDR3 is TGTGCCAGCAGCTTAGGAGGATCCGGAAACACCATATATTTT. Its translation is CASSLGGSGNTIYF.

DNA for the CDR3: TGCGCCAGCAGCCGAACTACAGGGCCCACGCAGTATTTT. Encoded protein: CASSRTTGPTQYF. The rearrangement joins TRBV5-1 to TRBJ2-3; possible D gene TRBD1, 6 bases. V was shortened by 4 bases and J by 9 bases, with 15 bases between the two germline ends. Germline CDR1 SGHRS, CDR2 YFSETQ. This CDR3 comprises 13 residues.